A selection of T cell receptor beta chains follows, all from one sample in a study of blood T cell repertoires in COVID-19. Produced via immunoSEQ multiplex PCR; TCRdb's table is partial and in-frame only. The sample records roughly 100,000 clones, roughly 80% being singletons. Material for sequencing was peripheral blood. The source of these receptors is a woman aged 80 or over with acute or convalescent COVID-19. CDR3s include the opening cysteine and the closing phenylalanine or tryptophan. The order of the fields is V gene, D gene, clone size, J gene, CDR3 DNA, CDR3 protein. The D gene is left open where the match is weak. For some rows the clone size is stated as once, few or many, or as a class when expanded; others skip it.

>TRBV3-1/TRBV3-2|NA|NA|TRBJ1-2
TGTGCCAGCAGACTAGACGGGGACTATGGCTACACCTTC
CASRLDGDYGYTF
>TRBV19|TRBD1|NA|TRBJ2-7
TGTGCCAGTAGTATAAACCCGACAGGGGCGGGGGAGCAGTACTTC
CASSINPTGAGEQYF
>TRBV18|NA|NA|TRBJ2-5
TGTGCCAGCTCACCAAAAGGGGGACAAGAGACCCAGTACTTC
CASSPKGGQETQYF
>TRBV5-1|NA|NA|TRBJ1-1
TGCGCCAGCAGCTGGAGGCCGACAGGCGACAGTGAAGCTTTCTTT
CASSWRPTGDSEAFF
>TRBV5-1|TRBD1|NA|TRBJ2-5
TGCGCCAGCAGCTTTCAGACAGGGAGAGAGACCCAGTACTTC
CASSFQTGRETQYF
>TRBV7-2|NA|NA|TRBJ1-5
TGTGCCAGCAGCTTACGGGACAACCTGCATCAGCCCCAGCATTTT
CASSLRDNLHQPQHF
>TRBV5-1|TRBD2|NA|TRBJ2-3
TGCGCCAGCAGCTTCCTAGCGGGAGCTACAGATACGCAGTATTTT
CASSFLAGATDTQYF
>TRBV21-1|NA|NA|TRBJ2-1
TGTGCCAGCAGCACGGCTTGCACTACTGAGCAGTTCTTC
CASSTACTTEQFF
>TRBV15|NA|NA|TRBJ1-5
TGTGCCACCAGCAGATCACAAATGGGGAGAGGAAATCAGCCCCAGCATTTT
CATSRSQMGRGNQPQHF
>TRBV5-4|NA|NA|TRBJ2-2
TGTGCCAGCAGCTACCTCGGGGTAAACACCGGGGAGCTGTTTTTT
CASSYLGVNTGELFF
>TRBV6-2/TRBV6-3|TRBD1|NA|TRBJ2-7
TGTGCCAGCAGTGCCTGGACAGGGCTTCACTACGAGCAGTACTTC
CASSAWTGLHYEQYF
>TRBV10-3|NA|NA|TRBJ1-5
TGTGCCATCAGTGCAGGGGAGAGCAATCAGCCCCAGCATTTT
CAISAGESNQPQHF
>TRBV10-3|NA|NA|TRBJ2-6
TGTGTCATCAGTGACCCTGTATCTGGGGCCAACGTCCTGACTTTC
CVISDPVSGANVLTF
>TRBV27|TRBD1|NA|TRBJ2-2
TGTGCCAGCAGTCCATGGGACAGAAGGACCGGGGAGCTGTTTTTT
CASSPWDRRTGELFF
>TRBV6-6|NA|NA|TRBJ2-5
TGTGTTAGCAGAGAGGGAGAGACCCAGTACTTC
CVSREGETQYF
>TRBV18|NA|NA|TRBJ1-2
TGTGCCAGCTCACAGTCAGAGGATTGGGGCTACACCTTC
CASSQSEDWGYTF
>TRBV25-1|NA|NA|TRBJ2-7
TGTGCCAGCAGTAACGGGGGATACGAGCAGTACTTC
CASSNGGYEQYF
>TRBV5-8|TRBD1|NA|TRBJ1-1
TGTGCCAGCAGCTTCGGGACAGGGGGTGATGAAGCTTTCTTT
CASSFGTGGDEAFF
>TRBV7-2|NA|NA|TRBJ2-1
TGTGCCAGCAAAGACTTGCGGCAATCCTACAATGAGCAGTTCTTC
CASKDLRQSYNEQFF
>TRBV24-1|TRBD2|NA|TRBJ2-2
TGTGCCACCAGTTTCGGGACTACCAACACCGGGGAGCTGTTTTTT
CATSFGTTNTGELFF
>TRBV28|TRBD1|NA|TRBJ1-2
TGTGCCAGCAGTTCACAGGGGAAAGGGAACTATGGCTACACCTTC
CASSSQGKGNYGYTF
>TRBV5-5|NA|NA|TRBJ2-3
TGTGCCAGCAGCTGGACTACGCCGCGGGGTACAGATACGCAGTATTTT
CASSWTTPRGTDTQYF
>TRBV5-4|TRBD1|NA|TRBJ2-5
TGTGCCAGCAGCAACCCGGACAGGGGGGGAGAGGAGACCCAGTACTTC
CASSNPDRGGEETQYF
>TRBV6-5|NA|NA|TRBJ2-5
TGTGCCAGCAGCGCAGGCGTAGGGACCCAGTACTTC
CASSAGVGTQYF
>TRBV18|NA|NA|TRBJ2-2
TGTGCCAGCTCACCCTCTTTAAAGAACACCGGGGAGCTGTTTTTT
CASSPSLKNTGELFF
>TRBV6-6|NA|NA|TRBJ2-7
TGTGCCAGCAGTTACTTCGGCTACGAGCAGTACTTC
CASSYFGYEQYF
>TRBV6-5|TRBD1|NA|TRBJ2-7
TGTGCCAGCAGTTCCTATCGGGACAGGGGATCCTACGAGCAGTACTTC
CASSSYRDRGSYEQYF
>TRBV10-3|TRBD1|NA|TRBJ2-2
TGTGCCATCAGTGAGTTAGGGGGCGTAAACACCGGGGAGCTGTTTTTT
CAISELGGVNTGELFF
>TRBV11-2|NA|once|TRBJ1-1
TGTGCCAGCAGCCCAGCGAAATTCTACACTGAAGCTTTCTTT
CASSPAKFYTEAFF
>TRBV5-1|TRBD1|NA|TRBJ1-4
TGCGCCAGCAGCAGGGGGACAGTCGTCGAAAAACTGTTTTTT
CASSRGTVVEKLFF
>TRBV6-1|NA|few|TRBJ2-7
TGTGCCAGCAGTGAAGCGCAAACAGGGTCCTACGAGCAGTACTTC
CASSEAQTGSYEQYF
>TRBV13|TRBD2|NA|TRBJ2-2
TGTGCCAGCAGCTCGGGACTAGCGGGACCCGGGGAGCTGTTTTTT
CASSSGLAGPGELFF
>TRBV5-1|NA|once|TRBJ1-5
TGCGCCAGCAGCCCAGGACAGACCAATCAGCCCCAGCATTTT
CASSPGQTNQPQHF
>TRBV2|NA|NA|TRBJ2-5
TGTGCCAGCAGTAAGACAGAGCAAGAGACCCAGTACTTC
CASSKTEQETQYF
>TRBV27|TRBD2|NA|TRBJ2-1
TGTGCCAGCAGTTTATTGGCTAGCGGGAGGGCGGGCAATGAGCAGTTCTTC
CASSLLASGRAGNEQFF
>TRBV3-1/TRBV3-2|TRBD2|NA|TRBJ2-5
TGTGCCAGCAGCCAAGTTATCGGGAGGGTGGAGACCCAGTACTTC
CASSQVIGRVETQYF
>TRBV7-2|TRBD2|NA|TRBJ2-2
TGTGCCGGAACTAGCGGGAGGACCGGGGAGCTGTTTTTT
CAGTSGRTGELFF
>TRBV5-1|TRBD2|NA|TRBJ2-2
TGCGCCAGCAGCTCAGGACTAGCGGGATCACGGGACACCGGGGAGCTGTTTTTT
CASSSGLAGSRDTGELFF
>TRBV6-5|NA|NA|TRBJ2-2
TGTGCCAGCAGTAAGGAAGGGGGCACCGGGGAGCTGTTTTTT
CASSKEGGTGELFF
>TRBV10-3|TRBD1|NA|TRBJ2-2
TGTGCCATCAGGGCCGGGACAGGGGGCACCGGGGAGCTGTTTTTT
CAIRAGTGGTGELFF
>TRBV6-5|TRBD1|NA|TRBJ1-4
TGTGCCAGCAGTTACACGGGACAGGATCATGAAAAACTGTTTTTT
CASSYTGQDHEKLFF
>TRBV7-9|TRBD1|NA|TRBJ1-5
TGTGCCAGCAGCCGCGAGGGGGACAGTCGAAATCAGCCCCAGCATTTT
CASSREGDSRNQPQHF
>TRBV6-2/TRBV6-3|NA|NA|TRBJ2-1
TGTGCCAGCAGTACTCAGGGTGAAGGTTTTTACAATGAGCAGTTCTTC
CASSTQGEGFYNEQFF